This T cell receptor beta chain derives from a study of molecular identifiers for immune sequencing clone quantification. Notes on the study in general: Spiked Jurkat TCR RNA equivalent to one cell was reportedly detectable in approximately 970,000 naive cells. Barcode-sharing identical TCR molecules could underestimate highly expanded clone sizes.

This CDR3 is built from 15 residues. J gave up 0 bases and V 5 bases, and 5 bases lay outside the gene matches. CDR1 is SGHKS, CDR2 YYEKEE, per germline (reference sequence). Sorting was used to obtain naive CD8 T cells (CD8+CD4-CCR7+CD45RA+). Bulk TCR libraries used previously described methods and listed TCR primers. Each CDR3 protein gets one entry after TCRdb re-called the PCR reads with MiXCR. Seen here are around 480,000 distinct CDR3 sequences, under 30% observed once, and the top ten hold just over 0.75%. A note on this clonotype: Its matching antigen is unknown.

The rearrangement uses TRBV5-5 and TRBJ2-7; 10 bases align to TRBD1. This TCR was sampled from a human donor in good health. Some libraries in this study had Jurkat cell RNA spiked in. What was sequenced was naive CD8+ T cells from blood, with Jurkat cell RNA spiked in. The subset: FACS-sorted CD8+CD4-CCR7+CD45RA+ naive T cells. The CDR3 DNA reads as TGTGCCAGCAGGGAAGGGACAGGGGTCTCCTACGAGCAGTACTTC. Its protein is CASREGTGVSYEQYF.